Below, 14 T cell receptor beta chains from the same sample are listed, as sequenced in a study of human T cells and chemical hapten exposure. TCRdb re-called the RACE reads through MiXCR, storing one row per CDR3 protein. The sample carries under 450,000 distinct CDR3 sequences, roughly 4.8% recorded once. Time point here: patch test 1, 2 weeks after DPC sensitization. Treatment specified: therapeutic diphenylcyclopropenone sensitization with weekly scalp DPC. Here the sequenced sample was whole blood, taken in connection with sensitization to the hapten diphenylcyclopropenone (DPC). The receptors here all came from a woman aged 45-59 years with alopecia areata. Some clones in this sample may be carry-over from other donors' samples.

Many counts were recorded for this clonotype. For the CDR3, the DNA is TGTGCCAGCAGAGACCTGGAAGGATCCGCTGAAGCTTTCTTT. Protein product: CASRDLEGSAEAFF. The genes are TRBV6-1 and TRBJ1-1; D is uncertain. Germline V gene sequence: CDR1 MNHNS, CDR2 SASEGT. There are 14 residues in the CDR3. The ends were cut back, 6 bases at V and 6 bases at J, with 17 bases in the middle.

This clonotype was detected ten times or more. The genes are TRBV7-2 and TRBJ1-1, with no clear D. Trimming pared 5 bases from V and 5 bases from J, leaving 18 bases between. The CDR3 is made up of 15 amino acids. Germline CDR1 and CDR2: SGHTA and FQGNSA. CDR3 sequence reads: CASSLSRRGWTEAFF. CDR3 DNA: TGTGCCAGCAGCCTCAGCAGGCGAGGGTGGACTGAAGCTTTCTTT.

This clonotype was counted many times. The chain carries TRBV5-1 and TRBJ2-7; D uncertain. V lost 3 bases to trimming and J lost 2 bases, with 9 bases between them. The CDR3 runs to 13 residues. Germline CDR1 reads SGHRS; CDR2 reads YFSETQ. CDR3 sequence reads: CASSSRHPYEQYF. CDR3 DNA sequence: TGCGCCAGCAGCTCGCGACACCCCTACGAGCAGTACTTC.

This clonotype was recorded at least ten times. The CDR3 reads CASSLYPGAGREKLFF. The DNA for the CDR3 is TGTGCCAGCAGCTTATATCCCGGGGCCGGTCGGGAAAAACTGTTTTTT. The chain uses TRBV7-2 and TRBJ1-4, with D possibly TRBD1 on 5 matching bases. The CDR3 has 16 amino acids. Between the trimmed V and J ends, which lost 2 bases and 8 bases, there was a span of 18 bases. The germline V gene has CDR1 SGHTA and CDR2 FQGNSA.

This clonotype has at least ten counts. CDR3 coding DNA: TGCGCCAGCAGTGGGGGCAGATCCTACGAGCAGTACTTC. Its translation is CASSGGRSYEQYF. The V call is TRBV10-2, the J call TRBJ2-7, with TRBD1 as a possible D gene (5 bases). This CDR3 is 13 amino acids long. Trimming removed 4 bases at V and 1 base at J, with 8 bases between. Germline lookup yields CDR1 WSHSY and CDR2 SAAADI.

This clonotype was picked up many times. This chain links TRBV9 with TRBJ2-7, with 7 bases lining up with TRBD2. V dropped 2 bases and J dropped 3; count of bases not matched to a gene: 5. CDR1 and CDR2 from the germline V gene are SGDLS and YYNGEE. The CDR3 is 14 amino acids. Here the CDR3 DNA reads TGTGCCAGCAGCGTGTTTGCGGGGGACTACGAGCAGTACTTC. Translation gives CASSVFAGDYEQYF.

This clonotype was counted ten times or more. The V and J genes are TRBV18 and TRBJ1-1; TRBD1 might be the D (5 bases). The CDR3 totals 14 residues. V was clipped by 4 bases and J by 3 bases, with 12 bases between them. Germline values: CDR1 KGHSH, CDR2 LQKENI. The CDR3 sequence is CASSQDSGDTEAFF. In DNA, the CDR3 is TGTGCCAGCTCACAAGACAGCGGAGACACTGAAGCTTTCTTT. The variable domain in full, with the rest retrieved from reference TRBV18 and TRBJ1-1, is NAGVMQNPRHLVRRRGQEARLRCSPMKGHSHVYWYRQLPEEGLKFMVYLQKENIIDESGMPKERFSAEFPKEGPSILRIQQVVRGDSAAYFCASSQDSGDTEAFFGQGTRLTVV.

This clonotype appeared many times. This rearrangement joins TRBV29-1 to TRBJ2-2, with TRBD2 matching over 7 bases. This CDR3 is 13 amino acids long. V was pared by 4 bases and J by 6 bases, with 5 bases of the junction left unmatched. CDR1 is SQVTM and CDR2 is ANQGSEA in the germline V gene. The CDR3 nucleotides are TGCAGCGTTGTCGGGGCGGGAGCCGGGGAGCTGTTTTTT. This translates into CSVVGAGAGELFF.

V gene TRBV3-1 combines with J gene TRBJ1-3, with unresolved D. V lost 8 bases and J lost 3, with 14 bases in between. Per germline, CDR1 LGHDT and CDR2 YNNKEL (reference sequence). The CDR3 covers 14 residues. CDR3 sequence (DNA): TGTGCCAGCCAGGTTTACTTGGATGGAAACACCATATATTTT. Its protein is CASQVYLDGNTIYF. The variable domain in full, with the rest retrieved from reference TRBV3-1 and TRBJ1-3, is DTAVSQTPKYLVTQMGNDKSIKCEQNLGHDTMYWYKQDSKKFLKIMFSYNNKELIINETVPNRFSPKSPDKAHLNLHINSLELGDSAVYFCASQVYLDGNTIYFGEGSWLTVV.

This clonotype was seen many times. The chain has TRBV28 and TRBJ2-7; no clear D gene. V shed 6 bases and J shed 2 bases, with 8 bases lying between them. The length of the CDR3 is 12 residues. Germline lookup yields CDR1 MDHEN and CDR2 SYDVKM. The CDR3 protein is CASSPDTYEQYF. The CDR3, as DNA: TGTGCCAGCAGCCCTGACACCTACGAGCAGTACTTC. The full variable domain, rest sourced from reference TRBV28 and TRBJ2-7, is DVKVTQSSRYLVKRTGEKVFLECVQDMDHENMFWYRQDPGLGLRLIYFSYDVKMKEKGDIPEGYSVSREKKERFSLILESASTNQTSMYLCASSPDTYEQYFGPGTRLTVT.

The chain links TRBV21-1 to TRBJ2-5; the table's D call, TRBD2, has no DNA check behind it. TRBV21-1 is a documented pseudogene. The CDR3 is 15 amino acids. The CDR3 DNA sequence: TGTGCCAGCAGCCTAGGATCTAGCGGGAAAGAGACCCAGTACTTC. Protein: CASSLGSSGKETQYF.

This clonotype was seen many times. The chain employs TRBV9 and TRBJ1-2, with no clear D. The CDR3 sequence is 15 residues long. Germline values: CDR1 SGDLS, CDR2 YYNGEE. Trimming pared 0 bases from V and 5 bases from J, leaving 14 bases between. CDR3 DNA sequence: TGTGCCAGCAGCGTAGGGACGGTAGCGGGGTATGGCTACACCTTC. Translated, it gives CASSVGTVAGYGYTF.

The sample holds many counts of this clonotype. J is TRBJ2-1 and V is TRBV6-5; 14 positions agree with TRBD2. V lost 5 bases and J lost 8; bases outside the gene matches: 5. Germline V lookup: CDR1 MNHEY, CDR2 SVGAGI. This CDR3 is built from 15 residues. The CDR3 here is CASSPTSGRVYEQFF. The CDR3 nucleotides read TGTGCCAGCAGTCCGACTAGCGGGAGGGTGTATGAGCAGTTCTTC.

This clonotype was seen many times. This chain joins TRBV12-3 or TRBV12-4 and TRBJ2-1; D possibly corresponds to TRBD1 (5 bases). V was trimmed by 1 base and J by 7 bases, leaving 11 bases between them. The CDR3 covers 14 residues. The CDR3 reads CASSLVVGPNEQFF. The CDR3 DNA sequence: TGTGCCAGCAGTTTAGTTGTGGGGCCAAATGAGCAGTTCTTC.